The sequence of this T cell receptor beta chain was determined in a study of PD-1 blockade in classical Hodgkin lymphoma. Sample time point: cycle 4 day 1 (C4D1), after 6 weeks of nivolumab. Patients all relapsed after autologous stem cell transplantation, and there was variation in brentuximab vedotin exposure. The best responses consisted of complete response, partial response or progressive disease. The germline CDR1 and CDR2 sequences are SGHNT and YYREEE (reference sequence). The CDR3 has 15 amino acids. The junction had 2 bases not matched to a gene; V was cut back by 4 bases and J by 1 base. Sequencing was performed with immunoSEQ multiplex PCR; in TCRdb, only in-frame clones are kept and a portion is missing. The data show some 19,000 clones, about 84% seen once.

This TCR was recovered from a human donor with classical Hodgkin lymphoma. The chain carries TRBV5-4 and TRBJ2-3; 11 bases map to TRBD2. This sample comprised peripheral blood mononuclear cells (PBMCs), obtained before the fourth cycle of nivolumab. CDR3 DNA sequence: TGTGCCAGCAGCCCACTAGCGGGGGGCACAGATACGCAGTATTTT. As protein: CASSPLAGGTDTQYF.